Shown below are 12 T cell receptor beta chains from a single sample sequenced in a study of T-cell reconstitution after alpha-beta-depleted transplantation in children. Unique molecular identifiers were incorporated during preparation of the TCRbeta library. MiXCR, run by TCRdb on the PCR reads, gives a single entry per CDR3 protein. The table lists hundreds of thousands of distinct CDR3 sequences, 20% to 30% of them singletons, with 4% to 6% in the top ten. The material sequenced was PBMCs, mostly from graft donor cells, taken 360 days after TCRalphabeta/CD19-depleted stem cell transplant. Receptors were obtained from a female patient aged 2-9 years who had a stem cell transplant for congenital amegakaryocytic thrombocytopenia, so the T cells may come from the graft donor.

CDR3 loop: CASSPPNRPGNEQYF. CDR3 nucleotides: TGTGCCAGCTCACCACCTAACAGACCGGGTAACGAGCAGTACTTC. The chain couples TRBV18 to TRBJ2-7; D call uncertain. The CDR3 is 15 residues long. Trimming pared 0 bases from V and 5 bases from J, leaving 14 bases between. CDR1 is KGHSH and CDR2 is LQKENI in the germline V gene.

The V and J genes are TRBV7-7 and TRBJ2-2; D may be TRBD1 (5 bases). The germline CDR1 and CDR2 sequences are SSHAT and FNYEAQ (reference sequence). Deletions cut 1 base from V and 4 bases from J, with 16 bases between. This CDR3 is built from 17 residues. The CDR3 here is CASSLEVSRVGTGELFF. The CDR3, as DNA: TGTGCCAGCAGCTTAGAAGTTTCCAGGGTCGGCACCGGGGAGCTGTTTTTT.

This rearrangement joins TRBV28 to TRBJ2-7, with D possibly TRBD2 on 5 matching bases. CDR1 MDHEN and CDR2 SYDVKM come from the germline V gene. Trimming removed 9 bases from V and 0 bases from J, with 15 bases in between. This CDR3 spans 14 amino acids. The chain's CDR3 is CASEKRRPSYEQYF. DNA for the CDR3: TGTGCCAGTGAAAAGCGGCGGCCCTCCTACGAGCAGTACTTC.

The rearrangement uses TRBV29-1 and TRBJ1-1; D unclear. Trimming pared 8 bases from V and 4 bases from J, leaving 26 bases between. Germline assignment: CDR1 SQVTM and CDR2 ANQGSEA. This CDR3 has 16 residues. CDR3 nucleotides: TGCAGCTTAACAACCACCGACACGATTCGGGGCACTGAAGCTTTCTTT. Residues: CSLTTTDTIRGTEAFF. The full variable domain, completed using reference TRBV29-1 and TRBJ1-1, is SAVISQKPSRDICQRGTSLTIQCQVDSQVTMMFWYRQQPGQSLTLIATANQGSEATYESGFVIDKFPISRPNLTFSTLTVSNMSPEDSSIYLCSLTTTDTIRGTEAFFGQGTRLTVV.

This clonotype has just a few counts. The V gene is TRBV20-1, the J gene TRBJ2-5, with D perhaps matching TRBD2 (5 bases). This CDR3 is 12 amino acids long. Trimming left V 6 bases short and J 1 base short, with 9 bases between. Germline V gene data show CDR1 as DFQATT and CDR2 as SNEGSKA (reference sequence). The CDR3 is CSAGGSQETQYF. The CDR3 bases are TGCAGTGCCGGCGGGTCCCAAGAGACCCAGTACTTC.

The chain joins TRBV20-1 to TRBJ2-2; the D gene is possibly TRBD1 (6 bases). The CDR3 loop spans 12 amino acids. Germline lookup yields CDR1 DFQATT and CDR2 SNEGSKA (reference sequence). V lost 4 bases and J lost 6, with 9 bases in between. CDR3 protein: CSAKQGSGELFF. For the CDR3, the DNA is TGCAGTGCTAAACAGGGCTCCGGGGAGCTGTTTTTT.

The V gene is TRBV7-2, the J gene TRBJ1-1; perhaps TRBD1 as D (6 bases). The CDR3 covers 16 residues. V lost 2 bases to trimming and J lost 5 bases, with 18 bases between them. Germline V gene sequence: CDR1 SGHTA, CDR2 FQGNSA. The CDR3 protein is CASSLSRGRGETEAFF. DNA for the CDR3: TGTGCCAGCAGCTTATCCCGGGGGCGAGGGGAGACTGAAGCTTTCTTT.

The V call is TRBV2, the J call TRBJ2-3; D unclear. V was trimmed by 2 bases and J by 2 bases, leaving 14 bases between them. The CDR3 consists of 16 residues. Germline assignment: CDR1 SNHLY and CDR2 FYNNEI. Written as DNA, the CDR3 is TGTGCCAGCAGTGAATGGGTACTCTTTAACACAGATACGCAGTATTTT. It specifies CASSEWVLFNTDTQYF.

This clonotype was counted ten times or more. The chain couples TRBV4-3 to TRBJ2-1; TRBD1 matches at 8 bases. The germline V gene has CDR1 LGHNA and CDR2 YSLEER. Trimming at V came to 3 bases and at J to 2 bases, leaving 3 bases not matched to a gene. This CDR3 spans 15 amino acids. CDR3 loop: CASSQRQGTYNEQFF. The CDR3 nucleotides read TGCGCCAGCAGCCAGAGACAGGGGACCTACAATGAGCAGTTCTTC.

The DNA of the CDR3 is TGTGCCAGCAGTCCTGGACAGCCCCGGCCCAACTCTGGAAACACCATATATTTT. The encoded protein is CASSPGQPRPNSGNTIYF. This chain uses TRBV28 with TRBJ1-3, with D perhaps TRBD1 (6 bases). V was shortened by 5 bases and J by 0 bases, with 20 bases between the two germline ends. CDR3 length: 18 residues. Germline CDR1 reads MDHEN; CDR2 reads SYDVKM.

This clonotype was picked up a small number of times. V gene TRBV6-2 or TRBV6-3 combines with J gene TRBJ2-7; 12 nucleotides match TRBD2. Germline assignment: CDR1 MNHEY and CDR2 SVGEGT. CDR3 length: 14 residues. J gave up 1 base and V 6 bases, and 1 base lay outside the gene matches. CDR3 DNA sequence: TGTGCCAGCAGCGGACTAGCGGGGTCCTACGAGCAGTACTTC. Translation: CASSGLAGSYEQYF.

This clonotype occurred a few times. This rearrangement joins TRBV5-1 to TRBJ1-1; no clear D gene. CDR1 and CDR2 from the germline V gene are SGHRS and YFSETQ. Trimming shortened V by 8 bases and J by 6 bases, and 20 bases separated the two germline ends. This CDR3 has 14 amino acids. The CDR3 loop reads CASCDQDGSAEAFF. CDR3 nucleotides: TGCGCCAGTTGTGACCAGGACGGCAGCGCTGAAGCTTTCTTT.